This T cell receptor (beta chain) was profiled in a study of blood T cell repertoires in COVID-19. Profiled with immunoSEQ multiplex PCR; TCRdb holds only in-frame clones, not every one. The sample has over 150,000 clones; less than 95% are singletons. This clone was observed a single time. Specimen: peripheral blood. This sequence originates from a man aged 50 to 60 with acute or convalescent COVID-19.

Written as DNA, the CDR3 is TGTGCTAGTTGTGTATCGAGCTCCTACGAGCAGTACGTC. It encodes CASCVSSSYEQYV. The chain has TRBV12-5 and TRBJ2-7; D ambiguous. The V end lost 8 bases, the J end lost 0 bases, and 11 bases lay between the germline ends. The CDR3 has 13 residues. In germline, CDR1 is LGHNT, CDR2 FRNRAP.